The clone carrying this T cell receptor (beta chain) was found a few times. Its matching antigen is unknown. The entry originates in a study of follicular helper T cells after annual influenza vaccination. Findings and caveats of the study: The much larger non-cTfh compartments may have been undersampled.

Germline loops: CDR1 WNHNN, CDR2 SYGVQD (reference sequence). This CDR3 is 13 amino acids long. With 6 bases removed from V and 8 bases from J, the gap between germline ends came to 13 bases. Here immunoSEQ multiplex PCR was the method, and the copy in TCRdb shows in-frame clones only, minus some. Of 9,500 to 11,000 clones listed, over 75% are singletons. Time point here: 2014-2015 season, 7 days after vaccination. This TCR was sampled from an adult who received the influenza vaccine. The chain couples TRBV10-1 to TRBJ2-2; no clear D. The specimen was CXCR5- memory CD4+ T cells sorted from blood, collected 7 days after influenza vaccination. The chain's CDR3 is CASSRLPVGELFF. The CDR3 DNA is TGCGCCAGCAGCCGTCTCCCCGTTGGGGAGCTGTTTTTT.